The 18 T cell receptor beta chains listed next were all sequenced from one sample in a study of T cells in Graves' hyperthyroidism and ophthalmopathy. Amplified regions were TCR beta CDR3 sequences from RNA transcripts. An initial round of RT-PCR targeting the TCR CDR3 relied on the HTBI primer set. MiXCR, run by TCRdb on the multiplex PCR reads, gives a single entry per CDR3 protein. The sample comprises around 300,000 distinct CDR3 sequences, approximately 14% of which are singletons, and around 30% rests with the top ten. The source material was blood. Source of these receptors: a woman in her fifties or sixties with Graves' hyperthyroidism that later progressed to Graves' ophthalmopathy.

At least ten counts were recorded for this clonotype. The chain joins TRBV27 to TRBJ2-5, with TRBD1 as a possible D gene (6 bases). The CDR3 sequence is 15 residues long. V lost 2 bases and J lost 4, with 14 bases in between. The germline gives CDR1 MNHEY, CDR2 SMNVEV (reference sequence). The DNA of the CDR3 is TGTGCCAGCAGTTTAACTAGTACAGGGCGAGAGACCCAGTACTTC. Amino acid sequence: CASSLTSTGRETQYF.

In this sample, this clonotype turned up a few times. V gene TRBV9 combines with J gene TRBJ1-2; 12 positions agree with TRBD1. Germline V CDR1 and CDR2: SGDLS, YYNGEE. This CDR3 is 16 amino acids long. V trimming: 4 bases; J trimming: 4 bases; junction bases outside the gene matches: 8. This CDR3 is CASSPGGQGARYGYTF. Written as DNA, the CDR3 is TGTGCCAGCAGCCCAGGGGGACAGGGGGCGCGCTATGGCTACACCTTC. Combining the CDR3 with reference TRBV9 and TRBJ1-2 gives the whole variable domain DSGVTQTPKHLITATGQRVTLRCSPRSGDLSVYWYQQSLDQGLQFLIQYYNGEERAKGNILERFSAQQFPDLHSELNLSSLELGDSALYFCASSPGGQGARYGYTFGSGTRLTVV.

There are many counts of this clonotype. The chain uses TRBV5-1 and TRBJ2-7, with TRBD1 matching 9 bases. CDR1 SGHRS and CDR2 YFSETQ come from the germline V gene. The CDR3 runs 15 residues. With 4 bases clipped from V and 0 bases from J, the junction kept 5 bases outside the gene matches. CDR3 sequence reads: CASSPGQGTSYEQYF. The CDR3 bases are TGCGCCAGCAGCCCAGGACAGGGGACCTCCTACGAGCAGTACTTC.

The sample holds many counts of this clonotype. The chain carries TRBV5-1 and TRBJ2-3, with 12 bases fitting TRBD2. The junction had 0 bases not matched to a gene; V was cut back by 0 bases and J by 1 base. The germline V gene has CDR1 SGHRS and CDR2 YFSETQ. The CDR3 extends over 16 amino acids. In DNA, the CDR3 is TGCGCCAGCAGCTTGGCTAGCGGGAGGGGCACAGATACGCAGTATTTT. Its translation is CASSLASGRGTDTQYF.

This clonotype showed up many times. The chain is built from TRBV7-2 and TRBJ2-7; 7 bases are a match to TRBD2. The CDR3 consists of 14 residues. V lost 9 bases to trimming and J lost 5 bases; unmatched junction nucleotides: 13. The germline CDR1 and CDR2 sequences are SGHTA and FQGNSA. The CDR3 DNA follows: TGTGCCAGTTTAACGATGGGCGGGAGTGACGAGCAGTACTTC. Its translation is CASLTMGGSDEQYF.

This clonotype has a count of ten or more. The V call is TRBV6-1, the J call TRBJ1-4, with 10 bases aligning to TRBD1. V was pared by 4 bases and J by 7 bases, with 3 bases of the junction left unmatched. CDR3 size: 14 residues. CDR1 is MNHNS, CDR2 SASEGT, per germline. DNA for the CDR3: TGTGCCAGCAGTGCGGGACAGGGGAGTGAAAAACTGTTTTTT. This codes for CASSAGQGSEKLFF.

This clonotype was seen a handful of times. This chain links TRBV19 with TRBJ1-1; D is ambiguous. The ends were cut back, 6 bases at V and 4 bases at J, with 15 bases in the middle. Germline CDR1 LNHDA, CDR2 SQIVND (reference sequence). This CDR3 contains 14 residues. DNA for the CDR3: TGTGCCAGTAGCTCTCTACGGGCCGGCACTGAAGCTTTCTTT. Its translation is CASSSLRAGTEAFF.

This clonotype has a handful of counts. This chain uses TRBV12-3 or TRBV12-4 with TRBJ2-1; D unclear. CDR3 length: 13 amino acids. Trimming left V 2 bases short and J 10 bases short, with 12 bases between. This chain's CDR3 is CASSLRLPPEQFF. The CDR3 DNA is TGTGCCAGCAGTTTAAGGCTCCCCCCCGAGCAGTTCTTC.

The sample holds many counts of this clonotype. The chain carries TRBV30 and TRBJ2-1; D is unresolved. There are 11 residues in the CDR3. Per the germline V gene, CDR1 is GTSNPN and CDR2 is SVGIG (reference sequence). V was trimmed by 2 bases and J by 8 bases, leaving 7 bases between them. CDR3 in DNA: TGTGCCTGGAGTAGGGTGGATGAGCAGTTCTTC. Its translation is CAWSRVDEQFF.

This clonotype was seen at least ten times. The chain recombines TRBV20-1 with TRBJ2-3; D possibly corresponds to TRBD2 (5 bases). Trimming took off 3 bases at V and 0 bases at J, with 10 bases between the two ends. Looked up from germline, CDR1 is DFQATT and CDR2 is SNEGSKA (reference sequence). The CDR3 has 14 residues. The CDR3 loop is CSASGSTSTDTQYF. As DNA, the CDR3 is TGCAGTGCTAGTGGGAGTACTAGCACAGATACGCAGTATTTT.

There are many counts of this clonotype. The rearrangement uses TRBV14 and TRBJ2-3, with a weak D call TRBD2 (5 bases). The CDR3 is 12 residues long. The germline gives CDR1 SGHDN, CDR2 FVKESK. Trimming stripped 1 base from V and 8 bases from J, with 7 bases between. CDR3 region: CASSQASGTQYF. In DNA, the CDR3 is TGTGCCAGCAGCCAAGCCAGCGGTACGCAGTATTTT.

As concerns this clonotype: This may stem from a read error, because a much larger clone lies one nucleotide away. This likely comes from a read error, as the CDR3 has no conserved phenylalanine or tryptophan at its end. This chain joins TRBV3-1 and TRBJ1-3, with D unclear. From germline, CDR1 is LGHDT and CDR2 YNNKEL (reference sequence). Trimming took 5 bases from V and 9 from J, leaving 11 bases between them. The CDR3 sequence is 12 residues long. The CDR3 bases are TGTGCCAGCAGCTTGATTCGAAGCACCATATATTCT. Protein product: CASSLIRSTIYS.

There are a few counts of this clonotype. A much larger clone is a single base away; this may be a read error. The chain's CDR3 is CASSLRISYEQYF. The CDR3 DNA reads as TGTGCCAGCAGTTTGAGGATTTCCTACGAGCAGTACTTC. This chain joins TRBV27 and TRBJ2-7, with D unclear. Trimming shortened V by 3 bases and J by 1 base, and 7 bases separated the two germline ends. The CDR3 is 13 amino acids. Per the germline V gene, CDR1 is MNHEY and CDR2 is SMNVEV (reference sequence).

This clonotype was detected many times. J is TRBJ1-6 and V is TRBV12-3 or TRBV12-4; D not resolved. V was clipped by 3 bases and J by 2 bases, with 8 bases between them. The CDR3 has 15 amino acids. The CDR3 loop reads CASSFSWAYNSPLHF. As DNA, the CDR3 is TGTGCCAGCAGTTTTAGCTGGGCCTATAATTCACCCCTCCACTTT.

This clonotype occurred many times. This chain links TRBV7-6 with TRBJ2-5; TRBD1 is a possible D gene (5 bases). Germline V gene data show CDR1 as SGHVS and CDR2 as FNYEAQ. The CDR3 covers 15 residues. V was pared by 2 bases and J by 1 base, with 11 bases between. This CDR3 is CASSLYRQLQETQYF. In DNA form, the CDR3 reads TGTGCCAGCAGCTTATATCGACAGCTCCAAGAGACCCAGTACTTC.

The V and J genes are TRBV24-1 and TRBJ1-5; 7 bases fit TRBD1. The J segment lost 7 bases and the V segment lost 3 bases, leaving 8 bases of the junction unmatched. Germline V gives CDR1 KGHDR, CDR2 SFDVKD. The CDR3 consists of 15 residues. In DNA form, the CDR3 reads TGTGCCACCAGTGATCCAAGACAGGGCCCCCAGCCCCAGCATTTT. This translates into CATSDPRQGPQPQHF.

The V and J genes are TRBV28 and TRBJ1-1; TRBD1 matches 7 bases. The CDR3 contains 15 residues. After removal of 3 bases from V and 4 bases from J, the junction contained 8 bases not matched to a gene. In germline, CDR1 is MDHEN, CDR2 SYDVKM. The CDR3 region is CASSLPRQGVTEAFF. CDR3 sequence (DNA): TGTGCCAGCAGTTTGCCCAGACAGGGAGTCACTGAAGCTTTCTTT.

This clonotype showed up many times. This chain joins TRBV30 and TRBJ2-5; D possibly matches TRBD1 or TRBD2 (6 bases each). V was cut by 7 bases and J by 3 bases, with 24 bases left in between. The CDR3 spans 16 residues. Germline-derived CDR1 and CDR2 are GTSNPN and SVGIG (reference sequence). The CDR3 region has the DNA TGTGCCTCCCCGGTACAGGGTCAGGGAGGCGAAGAGACCCAGTACTTC. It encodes CASPVQGQGGEETQYF. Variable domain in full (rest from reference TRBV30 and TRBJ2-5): SQTIHQWPATLVQPVGSPLSLECTVEGTSNPNLYWYRQAAGRGLQLLFYSVGIGQISSEVPQNLSASRPQDRQFILSSKKLLLSDSGFYLCASPVQGQGGEETQYFGPGTRLLVL.